A selection of T cell receptor beta chains follows, all from one sample in a study of metastatic and nonmetastatic thyroid tumors. Through MiXCR, TCRdb re-clonotyped the PCR reads. The sample records roughly 71,000 clones, around 18% being singletons. Material for sequencing was blood. The source is a female donor with papillary thyroid cancer or a benign thyroid nodule (not recorded which). Some clones in this sample may be carry-over from other donors' samples. Each CDR3 is given with its conserved first and last residue. A D gene is named only where the DNA matches it firmly. Part of the rows lack a size; the others show once, few, many or a class for expanded clones.

clone_size d_call j_call v_call cdr3_aa cdr3_nt
many TRBD1 TRBJ2-1 TRBV28 CASEGQGVGEQFF TGTGCCAGCGAGGGACAGGGGGTGGGTGAGCAGTTCTTC
NA TRBD2 TRBJ2-1 TRBV7-3 CASSLGLAQFF TGTGCCAGCAGCCTCGGACTAGCCCAATTCTTC
many NA TRBJ1-5 TRBV3-1 CASSRSAGSNQPQHF TGTGCCAGCAGCCGGTCGGCGGGTAGCAATCAGCCCCAGCATTTT
few NA TRBJ2-7 TRBV20-1 CSARRDGSDEQYF TGCAGTGCTAGGCGGGACGGGTCGGACGAGCAGTACTTC
many NA TRBJ2-1 TRBV5-1 CASSLDAGLSYNEQFF TGCGCCAGCAGCTTGGACGCGGGCCTCTCCTACAATGAGCAGTTCTTC
many TRBD2 TRBJ2-5 TRBV7-9 CASSLGSGGGQETQYF TGTGCCAGCAGCTTAGGTAGTGGCGGGGGCCAAGAGACCCAGTACTTC
NA NA TRBJ2-7 TRBV7-2 CASCNRWESEQYF TGTGCCAGCTGCAACAGGTGGGAATCCGAGCAGTACTTC
NA NA TRBJ1-2 TRBV6-2/TRBV6-3 CASSFYTDHSYTF TGTGCCAGCAGTTTTTACACCGACCATAGCTACACCTTC
NA NA TRBJ2-7 TRBV4-1 CASSQDPSVRPEQYF TGCGCCAGCAGCCAAGATCCTAGCGTTAGGCCCGAGCAGTACTTC
few NA TRBJ2-3 TRBV2 CASSEGGMIGTDTQYF TGTGCCAGCAGTGAAGGCGGGATGATCGGCACAGATACACAGTATTTT
many NA TRBJ1-2 TRBV28 CASSSGTFIDYGYTF TGTGCCAGCAGTTCCGGGACATTTATTGACTATGGCTACACCTTC
NA TRBD2 TRBJ2-3 TRBV12-3/TRBV12-4 CASGILAGGAGTDTQYF TGTGCCAGCGGTATCCTTGCCGGGGGGGCCGGCACAGATACGCAGTATTTT
few NA TRBJ1-3 TRBV12-3/TRBV12-4 CASSFRVNSGNTIYF TGTGCCAGCAGTTTCAGGGTGAACTCTGGAAACACCATATATTTT
NA NA TRBJ2-1 TRBV2 CASSEGRSSYNEQFF TGTGCCAGCAGTGAAGGCAGGAGCTCCTACAATGAGCAGTTCTTC